This T cell receptor (beta chain) originates from a study of T cell repertoires in cytomegalovirus infection. Germline-derived CDR1 and CDR2 are LNHDA and SQIVND (reference sequence). V was shortened by 5 bases and J by 7 bases, with 8 bases between the two germline ends. The CDR3 runs 12 residues. The table lists this clonotype with many counts. TCRdb re-analysed the reads in MiXCR, keeping a single row per CDR3 protein. The repertoire holds around 260,000 distinct CDR3 sequences, with 9.1% as singletons. What was sequenced was PBMCs. The TCR sequence derives from a human donor in good health (CMV status not recorded). Some clones in this sample may be carry-over from other donors' samples. V usage is TRBV19 and J usage is TRBJ2-2; D ambiguous. The CDR3 loop is CASSAVGGELFF. The CDR3 DNA reads as TGTGCCAGTAGTGCGGTGGGCGGGGAGCTGTTTTTT. Variable domain in full (rest from reference TRBV19 and TRBJ2-2): DGGITQSPKYLFRKEGQNVTLSCEQNLNHDAMYWYRQDPGQGLRLIYYSQIVNDFQKGDIAEGYSVSREKKESFPLTVTSAQKNPTAFYLCASSAVGGELFFGEGSRLTVL.